This TCR beta chain was identified during a study of blood T cell repertoires in COVID-19. As for the study in general: Sites in the United States, Italy and Spain provided acute and convalescent COVID-19 samples. Sources were T cells, B-cell-depleted T cells, or PBMCs; the material itself was cDNA or gDNA.

Profiling relied on immunoSEQ multiplex PCR, and the TCRdb table lists in-frame clones only, not all of them. The table has approximately 300,000 clones, more than 70% seen once. The CDR3 extends over 16 amino acids. The germline gives CDR1 SGHTA, CDR2 FQGNSA. The J segment lost 8 bases and the V segment lost 4 bases, leaving 11 bases of the junction unmatched. Sample: peripheral blood. The clonotype originates from a woman aged 45 to 65 with acute or convalescent COVID-19. The chain combines TRBV7-2 with TRBJ1-4; 9 bases map to TRBD1. The CDR3 sequence is CASSSTPGTGREKLFF. CDR3 DNA sequence: TGTGCCAGCAGCTCAACGCCCGGGACAGGGCGAGAAAAACTGTTTTTT.